The rows below give T cell receptor beta chains drawn from one sample of a study of blood T cell repertoires in COVID-19. TCRdb keeps only in-frame clones here, not all; method: immunoSEQ multiplex PCR. The table records roughly 250,000 clones, more than 85% of them present only once. The source material was peripheral blood. These receptors were obtained from a man aged 25 to 40 with acute or convalescent COVID-19. CDR3s include the opening cysteine and the closing phenylalanine or tryptophan. Fields, in order: D gene, clone size, J gene, V gene, CDR3 DNA, CDR3 protein. A D gene is named only where the DNA matches it firmly. Where a row states a size, it is once, few, many or the class of an expanded clone; other rows omit it.

TRBD1 once TRBJ1-1 TRBV28 TGTGCCAGCAGGCCGGGACAGATGAACACTGAAGCTTTCTTT CASRPGQMNTEAFF
TRBD2 . TRBJ2-1 TRBV6-6 TGTGCCAGCAGTTACCTAGCGGGCAATGAGCAGTTCTTC CASSYLAGNEQFF
. . TRBJ2-3 TRBV5-1 TGCGCCAGCAGCCCCGGTGGGCAGGGTGGCACAGATACGCAGTATTTT CASSPGGQGGTDTQYF
. . TRBJ1-1 TRBV18 TGTGCCAGCTCATCCCAGAAAAACACTGAAGCTTTCTTT CASSSQKNTEAFF
. once TRBJ1-4 TRBV30 TGTGCCTGGGACAGTTATGAAAAACTGTTTTTT CAWDSYEKLFF
TRBD1 . TRBJ2-1 TRBV18 TGTGCCAGCTCACCCGGACAGGGGAGGCTCCCGGGACTCAATGAGCAGTTCTTC CASSPGQGRLPGLNEQFF
. . TRBJ1-5 TRBV2 TGTGCCAGCAGTCCTCGGGGGGCAGTTGGCAATCAGCCCCAGCATTTT CASSPRGAVGNQPQHF
TRBD2 . TRBJ2-1 TRBV10-3 TGTGCCATCAGTGAGTCGGGACTAGCGGGGATAGGTGAGCAGTTCTTC CAISESGLAGIGEQFF
. . TRBJ1-1 TRBV6-5 TGTGCCAGCAGAACAGAGACAGCCCGAGAAGCTTTCTTT CASRTETAREAFF
TRBD1 . TRBJ2-5 TRBV5-8 TGTGCCAGCAGCTGGGGGGGACAGGGTGGCGCCCGGGAGACCCAGTACTTC CASSWGGQGGARETQYF
. . TRBJ1-1 TRBV18 TGTGCCAGCTCACCACCCCCCGGGGGAACTGAAGCTTTCTTT CASSPPPGGTEAFF
TRBD1 once TRBJ1-1 TRBV24-1 TGTGCCACCTACCCGTTGACAGGGAAGGGTTACCCTGAAGCTTTCTTT CATYPLTGKGYPEAFF
TRBD1 . TRBJ2-7 TRBV19 TGTGCCAGTAGTAGGACCCAGGGGGCGAGCTCCTACGAGCAGTACTTC CASSRTQGASSYEQYF
. . TRBJ1-3 TRBV3-1/TRBV3-2 TGTGCCAGCAGCGGACTGGGTGGAGTTTCTGGAAACACCATATATTTT CASSGLGGVSGNTIYF
TRBD1 . TRBJ2-2 TRBV6-5 TGTGCCAGCAGGGGCCGGGACAGGGACACCGGGGAGCTGTTTTTT CASRGRDRDTGELFF
. . TRBJ2-1 TRBV19 TGTGCCAGTAGTATAGATCGACTGGCGGCGGGCTCCTACAATGAGCAGTTCTTC CASSIDRLAAGSYNEQFF
. . TRBJ1-4 TRBV7-8 TGTGCCAGCAGCATCCACGCCGGTTCACGGGAAAAACTGTTTTTT CASSIHAGSREKLFF
. . TRBJ2-3 TRBV5-1 TGCGCCAGCAGCTCGGGACTGGGTACAGATACGCAGTATTTT CASSSGLGTDTQYF
TRBD2 few TRBJ2-3 TRBV7-6 TGTGCCAGCAGCAGAGGCTCCCAAGCTAGCGGGAGCACAGATACGCAGTATTTT CASSRGSQASGSTDTQYF
. once TRBJ2-5 TRBV6-2/TRBV6-3 TGTGCCAGCAGTTACGGGGGACATCAAAAAGAGACCCAGTACTTC CASSYGGHQKETQYF
. . TRBJ1-3 TRBV30 TGTGCCTTGACGCCGGGGGTAGGAAACACCATATATTTT CALTPGVGNTIYF
TRBD2 . TRBJ2-7 TRBV28 TGTGCCAGCAGTTTAGGGGGGGTAGTCCGCTACGAGCAGTACTTC CASSLGGVVRYEQYF
. . TRBJ1-2 TRBV19 TGTGCCAGTAGTGCCCATAAGAGCGAAAACTATGGCTACACCTTC CASSAHKSENYGYTF
. . TRBJ1-2 TRBV12-3/TRBV12-4 TGTGCCAGCAGTTTATCTAGGGGGTATGGCTACACCTTC CASSLSRGYGYTF
TRBD1 . TRBJ1-4 TRBV11-3 TGTGCCAGCAGCCCAAGGGACAGGGCTCCTGAAAAACTGTTTTTT CASSPRDRAPEKLFF
. . TRBJ2-2 TRBV7-3 TGTGCCAGCAGTCTTACGAACACCGGGGAGCTGTTTTTT CASSLTNTGELFF
TRBD1 . TRBJ2-1 TRBV5-6 TGTGCCAGCAGCTTGGAGGGGGCAGTGAATGAGCAGTTCTTC CASSLEGAVNEQFF
. . TRBJ1-4 TRBV24-1 TGTGCCACCAGTGATAACAGTGCAACTAATGAAAAACTGTTTTTT CATSDNSATNEKLFF
. . TRBJ1-3 TRBV30 TGTGCCTGGAGTGTACAGGGAAGAAACACCATATATTTT CAWSVQGRNTIYF
TRBD1 . TRBJ1-2 TRBV7-3 TGTGCCAGCAGCCCAAACAGGGGGGGAGGCTACACCTTC CASSPNRGGGYTF
TRBD1 . TRBJ1-5 TRBV28 TGTGCCAGCAACGACAGGGTCTGGTATAGCAATCAGCCCCAGCATTTT CASNDRVWYSNQPQHF
. . TRBJ1-6 TRBV3-1/TRBV3-2 TGTGCCAGCAGCCACCGGGGAAGGCATTCACCCCTCCACTTT CASSHRGRHSPLHF
. . TRBJ2-7 TRBV6-5 TGTGCCAGCAGTTACTCGAGCGGACCCTACGAGCAGTACTTC CASSYSSGPYEQYF
TRBD1 . TRBJ1-1 TRBV5-1 TGCGCCAGCAGCCCCGGGACAGGGGGGGAAGCTTTCTTT CASSPGTGGEAFF
. . TRBJ1-2 TRBV5-8 TGTGCCAGCAGCTTGTACGGCAAGCCAGGGTTTTATGGCTACACCTTC CASSLYGKPGFYGYTF
. . TRBJ1-6 TRBV5-1 TGCGCCAGCAGCTTGGCCGTCAGGGGATTTTATAATTCACCCCTCCACTTT CASSLAVRGFYNSPLHF
. . TRBJ2-2 TRBV9 TGTGCCAGCAGCGGACTGGGACAAGCGAACACCGGGGAGCTGTTTTTT CASSGLGQANTGELFF
TRBD2 . TRBJ2-7 TRBV2 TGTGCCAGCAAGCGCGGGAGAAGCTCCTACGAGCAGTACTTC CASKRGRSSYEQYF
TRBD1 . TRBJ2-1 TRBV6-1 TGTGCCAGCAGTGATTGGAGTCAGGGGGACAATGAGCAGTTCTTC CASSDWSQGDNEQFF
. . TRBJ2-7 TRBV5-1 TGCGCCAGCAGCCCCTACGGACAGCTGGCCTACGAGCAGTACTTC CASSPYGQLAYEQYF
TRBD2 . TRBJ2-3 TRBV14 TGTGCCAGCAGCTCCCCGGGACTAGCGGGAAGCACAGATACGCAGTATTTT CASSSPGLAGSTDTQYF
. . TRBJ2-7 TRBV28 TGTGCCAGCACTCGGGGGTCCTACGAGCAGTACTTC CASTRGSYEQYF
TRBD1 . TRBJ2-3 TRBV3-1/TRBV3-2 TGTGCCAGCAGCCGCCCAGGGGGCGCAACAGATACGCAGTATTTT CASSRPGGATDTQYF
. once TRBJ2-1 TRBV30 TGTGCCTGGAGTGTAAAAGGAGCCAATGAGCAGTTCTTC CAWSVKGANEQFF
. once TRBJ2-7 TRBV5-1 TGCGCCAGCAGCTTGGCGGGGAAGTCCTACGAGCAGTACTTC CASSLAGKSYEQYF
. . TRBJ2-3 TRBV4-1 TGCGCCAGCAGCCCTGACCCGAAAGGGGGCACAGATACGCAGTATTTT CASSPDPKGGTDTQYF
. few TRBJ2-7 TRBV5-6 TGTGCCAGCAGCCCTGGACAGTACGAGCAGTACTTC CASSPGQYEQYF
. . TRBJ1-2 TRBV5-1 TGCGCCAGCAGCCGCGACAGAGATGGCTACACCTTC CASSRDRDGYTF
TRBD1 . TRBJ1-2 TRBV7-3 TGTGCCAGCAGCCCCGACAGGGGTAACTATGGCTACACCTTC CASSPDRGNYGYTF
TRBD2 . TRBJ2-1 TRBV6-5 TGTGCCAGCACCCGGGCCCAGGGAGGGGATGAGCAGTTCTTC CASTRAQGGDEQFF
. once TRBJ1-4 TRBV19 TGTGCCAGTAGTACCAACAGGGTCACTAATGAAAAACTGTTTTTT CASSTNRVTNEKLFF
. . TRBJ1-1 TRBV6-2/TRBV6-3 TGTGCCAGCAGTTACGGGAGGGGCTGGGAAACTGAAGCTTTCTTT CASSYGRGWETEAFF
TRBD1 . TRBJ1-1 TRBV11-2 TGTGCCAGCAGCTCCCTTAACAGGGGGCGTATGAACACTGAAGCTTTCTTT CASSSLNRGRMNTEAFF
. . TRBJ2-3 TRBV7-7 TGTGCTAGCAGCTTAACTGCCTCTAGCACAGATACGCAGTATTTT CASSLTASSTDTQYF
TRBD1 . TRBJ1-5 TRBV19 TGTGCCAGTAGTATAATGACAGGGAATCAGCCCCAGCATTTT CASSIMTGNQPQHF
. . TRBJ2-2 TRBV7-2 TGTGCCAGCAGCAACTTAGGGGGACCCGGGGAGCTGTTTTTT CASSNLGGPGELFF
. once TRBJ2-3 TRBV9 TGTGCCAGCACCCTGTCAGGTACTAGCACAGATACGCAGTATTTT CASTLSGTSTDTQYF
. . TRBJ1-6 TRBV28 TGTGCCAGCAGTCCCCCGTCAGGGCGGGAATCACCCCTCCACTTT CASSPPSGRESPLHF
TRBD1 . TRBJ1-3 TRBV28 TGTGCCAGCAGCGAGCTCAGGGGGTACACCATATATTTT CASSELRGYTIYF
. . TRBJ2-7 TRBV12-3/TRBV12-4 TGTGCCAGCAGTTTCTTCTCCTACGAGCAGTACTTC CASSFFSYEQYF